This is a list of T cell receptor beta chains from one sample in a study of a mutant IDH1 vaccine in newly diagnosed glioma. These receptors have no known antigen. Clones were read by immunoSEQ multiplex PCR, and TCRdb kept only the in-frame ones, dropping some. The data show 65,000 or so clones, with roughly 85% seen just once and roughly 4% held by the top ten. The source material was PBMCs, sampled from a glioma patient whose treatment included an IDH1 peptide vaccine. All receptors derive from a man aged 25-45 years with glioma. Each CDR3 is given without its conserved first and last residue. For some rows the clone size is stated as once, few or many, or as a class when expanded; others skip it.

clone size	V gene	J gene	CDR3 protein
.	TRBV14	TRBJ2-5	ASSLDSNQETQY
.	TRBV15	TRBJ1-5	ATSRGTGGRNQPQH
.	TRBV19	TRBJ2-1	ASSAGGRYNEQF
once	TRBV4-1	TRBJ1-3	ASSQLPGSNTIY
.	TRBV18	TRBJ2-3	ASSPTDTQY
few	TRBV29-1	TRBJ1-2	SVTGNYGYT
.	TRBV18	TRBJ1-1	ASSPKRPGGLNTEAF
.	TRBV14	TRBJ2-2	ASSLQDTGELF
once	TRBV18	TRBJ1-2	ASSPQGQEKYGYT
.	TRBV6-5	TRBJ1-6	ASTLGSHSPLH
.	TRBV9	.	ASSVEAGAPYEQY
once	TRBV6-1	TRBJ2-3	ASSLWGAIDTQY
.	TRBV4-1	TRBJ2-7	ASSQDFGLSSYEQY
.	TRBV2	TRBJ1-1	ASRHGTGKLNTEAF
.	TRBV5-4	TRBJ2-7	ASSSGTPTYEQY
.	TRBV18	TRBJ1-4	ASSPEGQGYEKLF
.	TRBV9	TRBJ1-5	ASSEGGQLNQPQH
few	TRBV14	TRBJ2-5	ASSLGPLQETQY
.	TRBV7-9	TRBJ2-3	ASTFGRDTDTQY
.	TRBV7-6	TRBJ2-1	ASSLVQGGSSYNEQF
.	TRBV5-4	TRBJ1-1	ASSKRQGASAEAF
.	TRBV25-1	TRBJ2-6	ASSEWTGGPSGANVLT
.	TRBV7-2	TRBJ2-2	ASSLVGPRWTGELF
.	TRBV27	TRBJ1-2	ASSSAQVGANYGYT
.	TRBV11-2	TRBJ1-3	ASEGQETGNTIY
.	TRBV7-6	TRBJ2-7	ASSLAGGYEQY
.	TRBV2	TRBJ2-1	ASTAGDLYNEQF
.	TRBV10-3	TRBJ2-1	AISPTGGAKNEQF
once	TRBV5-1	TRBJ1-6	ASSSGTGGSPLH
few	TRBV5-1	TRBJ1-1	ASSLAGGNTEAF
.	TRBV28	TRBJ2-7	ASSDLASLYEQY
.	TRBV5-6	TRBJ1-6	ASSLAPQNVPLH
once	TRBV6-5	TRBJ1-5	ASRSARNQPQH
few	TRBV12-5	TRBJ1-1	ASGLVRGNTEAF
.	TRBV29-1	TRBJ2-7	SVEGQSYEQY
.	TRBV5-1	TRBJ2-2	ASSLRPPGDGELF
.	TRBV7-8	TRBJ2-7	ASSLVAGGPREQY
.	TRBV18	TRBJ2-5	ASSPGTPRLQETQY
once	TRBV19	TRBJ1-1	ASRDRNTEAF
.	TRBV2	TRBJ2-2	ANKKTGAGELF
.	TRBV27	TRBJ2-1	ASSFISGGSEQF